This T cell receptor beta chain was identified during a study of T-cell reconstitution after alpha-beta-depleted transplantation in children. Study results and limitations: Reportedly, roughly two months post-transplant, alpha-beta T cells arose from several hundred expanded graft clones. Newly generated T cells supplied most T-cell counts and diversity one year post-transplant.

This clonotype was counted ten times or more. The antigen remains unidentified. The germline gives CDR1 LGHNA, CDR2 YSLEER. The CDR3 loop spans 15 amino acids. V lost 0 bases and J lost 4; bases outside the gene matches: 3. It was with unique molecular identifiers that the TCRbeta library was prepared. TCRdb reanalysed the PCR reads using MiXCR and keeps one entry per CDR3 protein. This table holds under 7,000 distinct CDR3 sequences, 16% found once. The rearrangement joins TRBV4-3 to TRBJ1-5; 7 nucleotides align to TRBD1. Specimen: PBMCs, collected before TCRalphabeta/CD19-depleted stem cell transplant. The receptor's source is a boy between 2 and 10 years old with acute lymphoblastic leukemia, due to receive a stem cell transplant. CDR3 DNA: TGCGCCAGCAGCCAAGATGCGGGACAGAATCAGCCCCAGCATTTT. It is translated as CASSQDAGQNQPQHF.